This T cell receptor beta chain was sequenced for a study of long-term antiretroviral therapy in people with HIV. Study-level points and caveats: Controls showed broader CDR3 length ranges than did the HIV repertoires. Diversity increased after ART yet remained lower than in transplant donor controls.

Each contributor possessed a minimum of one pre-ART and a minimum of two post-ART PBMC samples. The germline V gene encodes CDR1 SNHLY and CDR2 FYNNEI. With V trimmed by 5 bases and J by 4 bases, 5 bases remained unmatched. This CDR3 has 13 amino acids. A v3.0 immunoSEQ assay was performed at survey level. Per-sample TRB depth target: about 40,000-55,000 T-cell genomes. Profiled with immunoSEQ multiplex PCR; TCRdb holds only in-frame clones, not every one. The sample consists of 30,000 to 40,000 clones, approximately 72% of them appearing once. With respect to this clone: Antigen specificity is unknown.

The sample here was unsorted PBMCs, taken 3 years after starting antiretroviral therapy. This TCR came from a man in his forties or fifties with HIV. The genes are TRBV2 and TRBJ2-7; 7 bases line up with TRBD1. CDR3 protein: CASSRQGGYEQYF. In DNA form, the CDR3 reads TGTGCCAGCAGTCGACAGGGTGGGTACGAGCAGTACTTC. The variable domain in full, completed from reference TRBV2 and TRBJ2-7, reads EPEVTQTPSHQVTQMGQEVILRCVPISNHLYFYWYRQILGQKVEFLVSFYNNEISEKSEIFDDQFSVERPDGSNFTLKIRSTKLEDSAMYFCASSRQGGYEQYFGPGTRLTVT.